These 14 T cell receptor beta chains came from one sample sequenced in a study of control samples from healthy donors and cancer patients (dated by TCRdb to about 2020). Library generation was performed with the immunoSEQ multiplex PCR assay. TCRdb limited this immuneACCESS table to in-frame rearrangements with V and J called. A share of clones is missing; checked studies link under half to unresolved V genes, and the rest is unexplained. The table for this sample lists fewer than 200,000 clones; 94% of them were counted only once. The ten largest clones represent approximately 15% of the sample. Sequenced input: PBMCs. The receptors come from a man aged 55 to 69 with colorectal cancer.

The chain recombines TRBV7-9 with TRBJ2-2, with 10 bases matching TRBD1. The V segment lost 4 bases and the J segment 4 bases; nucleotides outside the gene matches: 12. CDR3 length: 18 residues. Per germline, CDR1 SEHNR and CDR2 FQNEAQ (reference sequence). In DNA form, the CDR3 reads TGTGCCAGCAGCTGGGGACCGTCCGGGACAGGGGCCACCGGGGAGCTGTTTTTT. The encoded protein is CASSWGPSGTGATGELFF. Based on the CDR3 plus reference TRBV7-9 and TRBJ2-2, the full variable domain is DTGVSQNPRHKITKRGQNVTFRCDPISEHNRLYWYRQTLGQGPEFLTYFQNEAQLEKSRLLSDRFSAERPKGSFSTLEIQRTEQGDSAMYLCASSWGPSGTGATGELFFGEGSRLTVL.

The V call is TRBV6-5, the J call TRBJ1-1; D is uncertain. V was clipped by 5 bases and J by 3 bases, with 10 bases between them. The length of the CDR3 is 13 residues. The germline CDR1 and CDR2 sequences are MNHEY and SVGAGI. CDR3 region: CASSTPLDTEAFF. The DNA of the CDR3 is TGTGCCAGCAGTACCCCCCTTGACACTGAAGCTTTCTTT.

The chain employs TRBV18 and TRBJ1-4; TRBD1 is a possible D gene (5 bases). This CDR3 region has 16 residues. V shed 3 bases and J shed 0 bases, with 11 bases lying between them. Looked up from germline, CDR1 is KGHSH and CDR2 is LQKENI. The CDR3 DNA follows: TGTGCCAGCTCACCCCCTTCCAGGGCAACTAATGAAAAACTGTTTTTT. Its protein is CASSPPSRATNEKLFF.

The chain recombines TRBV6-5 with TRBJ1-2, with D perhaps matching TRBD1 (5 bases). V was trimmed by 7 bases and J by 4 bases, leaving 19 bases between them. The CDR3 runs 15 residues. The V gene's germline CDR1 is MNHEY and CDR2 SVGAGI. The CDR3 loop is CASTRFAGQGYGYTF. CDR3 nucleotide sequence: TGTGCCAGCACCCGGTTTGCGGGGCAAGGCTATGGCTACACCTTC.

The J gene is TRBJ1-2, the V gene TRBV3-1 (or the pseudogene TRBV3-2), with 9 bases matching TRBD1. Germline lookup yields CDR1 LGHDT and CDR2 YNNKEL (reference sequence). The CDR3 contains 15 residues. The V gene end was trimmed by 0 bases and the J gene end by 7 bases; junction bases not matched to a gene: 6. The CDR3 DNA reads TGTGCCAGCAGCCAAGACGGAACAGGGGGCAGTGGCTACACCTTC. Its translation: CASSQDGTGGSGYTF.

This rearrangement joins TRBV5-4 to TRBJ1-2, with TRBD1 matching 7 bases. Losses at the gene ends were 0 bases for V and 4 bases for J; bases not matched to a gene: 9. CDR3 length equals 16 residues. Germline V CDR1 and CDR2: SGHNT, YYREEE (reference sequence). Written as DNA, the CDR3 is TGTGCCAGCAGCTTGGCTTGGTCAGGGGGTCGCTATGGCTACACCTTC. Protein: CASSLAWSGGRYGYTF.

The V call is TRBV6-5, the J call TRBJ1-2; the D is unclear. Germline loops: CDR1 MNHEY, CDR2 SVGAGI. V lost 0 bases to trimming and J lost 0 bases, with 11 bases between them. The CDR3 is made up of 16 amino acids. In DNA form, the CDR3 reads TGTGCCAGCAGTTACTCGACATATTCTACTAACTATGGCTACACCTTC. Amino acid sequence: CASSYSTYSTNYGYTF.

The chain carries TRBV6-5 and TRBJ2-7, with D perhaps matching TRBD1 (6 bases). The V and J ends lost 6 bases and 0 bases respectively, with 12 bases between them. CDR3 size: 14 residues. In germline, CDR1 is MNHEY, CDR2 SVGAGI. The CDR3 region is CASSPSGASYEQYF. As DNA, the CDR3 is TGTGCCAGCAGCCCCTCAGGGGCCTCCTACGAGCAGTACTTC.

The chain links TRBV2 to TRBJ2-3, with 10 nucleotides matching TRBD2. Germline assignment: CDR1 SNHLY and CDR2 FYNNEI. J gave up 2 bases and V 0 bases, and 8 bases lay outside the gene matches. The CDR3 contains 18 residues. The CDR3 bases are TGTGCCAGCAGTGAAGCGCTTCGGCTAGCGGGGGACACAGATACGCAGTATTTT. It codes for CASSEALRLAGDTDTQYF. The full variable domain, its missing parts supplied by reference TRBV2 and TRBJ2-3, is EPEVTQTPSHQVTQMGQEVILRCVPISNHLYFYWYRQILGQKVEFLVSFYNNEISEKSEIFDDQFSVERPDGSNFTLKIRSTKLEDSAMYFCASSEALRLAGDTDTQYFGPGTRLTVL.

The chain is built from TRBV27 and TRBJ2-3, with D perhaps TRBD1 or TRBD2 (6 bases each). This CDR3 comprises 18 residues. The V gene's germline CDR1 is MNHEY and CDR2 SMNVEV (reference sequence). V lost 2 bases, J lost 0 bases, and 18 bases lay in between. In DNA, the CDR3 is TGTGCCAGCAGTTTAGGAGGGGGGCAATACCCTAGCACAGATACGCAGTATTTT. This encodes CASSLGGGQYPSTDTQYF.

The chain carries TRBV19 and TRBJ2-7, with 9 positions matching TRBD2. This CDR3 has 15 residues. With V trimmed by 5 bases and J by 2 bases, 7 bases remained unmatched. The V gene's germline CDR1 is LNHDA and CDR2 SQIVND (reference sequence). DNA of the CDR3: TGTGCCAGTAGTCGCGGGGGGGCTTCGCCCTACGAGCAGTACTTC. Its protein is CASSRGGASPYEQYF.

V usage is TRBV18 and J usage is TRBJ1-5, with a possible D match to TRBD1 (5 bases). The CDR3 consists of 13 residues. CDR1 is KGHSH and CDR2 is LQKENI in the germline V gene. The germline V and J ends were trimmed by 3 bases and 5 bases, with 8 bases remaining between them. The CDR3 nucleotides are TGTGCCAGCTCACCGACAGACGATCAGCCCCAGCATTTT. This translates into CASSPTDDQPQHF.

The chain joins TRBV7-9 to TRBJ2-7, with 10 bases that match TRBD2. J was trimmed by 2 bases and V by 4 bases; bases with no gene match: 2. The CDR3 runs to 14 residues. Per the germline V gene, CDR1 is SEHNR and CDR2 is FQNEAQ (reference sequence). The CDR3 DNA sequence: TGTGCCAGCAGCTGGACTAGCGGTACCTACGAGCAGTACTTC. Protein sequence: CASSWTSGTYEQYF.

The J gene is TRBJ1-1, the V gene TRBV3-1 (or the pseudogene TRBV3-2), with a possible D match to TRBD1 (5 bases). Germline lookup yields CDR1 LGHDT and CDR2 YNNKEL (reference sequence). The CDR3 totals 16 residues. V was pared by 4 bases and J by 2 bases, with 17 bases between. The CDR3 DNA follows: TGTGCCAGCAGCCGCGCCGGGACGGGATACAACACTGAAGCTTTCTTT. It yields the protein CASSRAGTGYNTEAFF.